This TCR beta chain was retrieved from a study of blood T cell repertoires in COVID-19. As for the study in general: Collection of acute and convalescent COVID-19 samples took place in the United States, Italy and Spain. The analysed material was cDNA or gDNA that came from T cells, B-cell-depleted T cells, or PBMCs.

Per the authors' pipeline: Scientists estimated how many nucleated cells there were by amplifying reference gene primers. The table came from immunoSEQ multiplex PCR; TCRdb's copy has only in-frame clones and leaves some out. V and J calls plus clone size are reproduced from that table; the DNA served to infer D and trimming. The table records 340,000 or so clones, around 86% of them present only once. V was pared by 8 bases and J by 6 bases, with 10 bases of the junction left unmatched. CDR3 size: 14 residues. The germline CDR1 and CDR2 sequences are MDHEN and SYDVKM. The J gene is TRBJ1-5, the V gene TRBV28, with 7 nucleotides matching TRBD1. Material: peripheral blood. The TCR sequence derives from a man aged 45-65 years with active or convalescent COVID-19. CDR3 protein: CASRRTGVSQPQHF. CDR3 bases: TGTGCCAGCCGGCGAACAGGGGTTAGTCAGCCCCAGCATTTT.